Listed below are T cell receptor beta chains from one sample, sequenced in a study of T-cell reconstitution after alpha-beta-depleted transplantation in children. TCRdb re-derived calls from the PCR reads in MiXCR, one entry per CDR3 protein. The table lists over 90,000 distinct CDR3 sequences, 4.5% to 7.5% of them singletons. The source material was PBMCs, mostly from graft donor cells, sampled 60 days after TCRalphabeta/CD19-depleted stem cell transplant. The receptors here all came from a female patient between 2 and 15 years old who had a stem cell transplant for Fanconi anemia, so the T cells may come from the graft donor. Both conserved end residues are part of each CDR3. Each record gives: clone size, D gene, V gene, J gene, CDR3 protein, CDR3 DNA. D genes are given only for firm matches. Clone size appears in some rows only: once, few, many, or a class for an expanded clone.

clone_size: many; d_call: NA; v_call: TRBV12-3/TRBV12-4; j_call: TRBJ2-4; cdr3_aa: CASSFLGSTNIQYF; cdr3_nt: TGTGCCAGCAGTTTCTTGGGGAGTACAAACATTCAGTACTTC
clone_size: many; d_call: NA; v_call: TRBV28; j_call: TRBJ2-7; cdr3_aa: CASSFAGTYEQYF; cdr3_nt: TGTGCCAGCAGTTTTGCAGGGACCTACGAGCAGTACTTC
clone_size: few; d_call: TRBD2; v_call: TRBV27; j_call: TRBJ2-1; cdr3_aa: CASSSSGGARSGSEQFF; cdr3_nt: TGTGCCAGCAGCTCTTCGGGAGGGGCTAGGTCCGGTAGTGAGCAGTTCTTC
clone_size: many; d_call: NA; v_call: TRBV10-3; j_call: TRBJ2-3; cdr3_aa: CAISESLRAPDTQYF; cdr3_nt: TGTGCCATCAGTGAGTCGCTGAGGGCCCCAGATACGCAGTATTTT
clone_size: many; d_call: NA; v_call: TRBV12-3/TRBV12-4; j_call: TRBJ2-1; cdr3_aa: CASTYDWRQFF; cdr3_nt: TGTGCCAGCACCTACGATTGGAGGCAGTTCTTC
clone_size: many; d_call: TRBD1; v_call: TRBV5-1; j_call: TRBJ2-7; cdr3_aa: CASSLAGTGGYEQYF; cdr3_nt: TGCGCCAGCAGCTTGGCCGGGACAGGGGGCTACGAGCAGTACTTC
clone_size: many; d_call: TRBD2; v_call: TRBV12-3/TRBV12-4; j_call: TRBJ2-6; cdr3_aa: CASSQTSGISGANVLTF; cdr3_nt: TGTGCCAGCAGTCAGACTAGCGGGATCTCTGGGGCCAACGTCCTGACTTTC
clone_size: few; d_call: TRBD2; v_call: TRBV9; j_call: TRBJ2-3; cdr3_aa: CASSSSGGDTQYF; cdr3_nt: TGTGCCAGCAGCTCTAGCGGGGGAGATACGCAGTATTTT
clone_size: few; d_call: NA; v_call: TRBV12-3/TRBV12-4; j_call: TRBJ2-7; cdr3_aa: CASSLAGHYEQYF; cdr3_nt: TGTGCCAGCAGTTTGGCAGGACACTACGAGCAGTACTTC
clone_size: many; d_call: TRBD1; v_call: TRBV12-3/TRBV12-4; j_call: TRBJ2-6; cdr3_aa: CASRTGGSGSGANVLTF; cdr3_nt: TGTGCCAGCAGAACAGGGGGGTCGGGATCTGGGGCCAACGTCCTGACTTTC
clone_size: NA; d_call: TRBD2; v_call: TRBV9; j_call: TRBJ2-7; cdr3_aa: CASSMTGTSTYVQYF; cdr3_nt: TGTGCCAGCAGCATGACCGGGACTAGCACCTACGTGCAGTACTTC
clone_size: many; d_call: TRBD2; v_call: TRBV5-1; j_call: TRBJ2-1; cdr3_aa: CASSLYGTSGNNEQFF; cdr3_nt: TGCGCCAGCAGCTTGTACGGGACTAGCGGGAACAATGAGCAGTTCTTC
clone_size: NA; d_call: NA; v_call: TRBV4-2; j_call: TRBJ1-2; cdr3_aa: CASSPRWWDGDGYTF; cdr3_nt: TGTGCCAGCAGCCCCCGTTGGTGGGACGGCGATGGCTACACCTTC
clone_size: few; d_call: TRBD2; v_call: TRBV20-1; j_call: TRBJ2-4; cdr3_aa: CSARASGRETIAKNIQYF; cdr3_nt: TGCAGTGCTAGAGCTAGCGGGAGGGAAACAATAGCCAAAAACATTCAGTACTTC
clone_size: many; d_call: TRBD1; v_call: TRBV6-5; j_call: TRBJ2-7; cdr3_aa: CASSYKEGQGLLRDEQYF; cdr3_nt: TGTGCCAGCAGTTACAAGGAAGGACAGGGGCTATTGAGGGACGAGCAGTACTTC
clone_size: many; d_call: NA; v_call: TRBV5-1; j_call: TRBJ2-3; cdr3_aa: CASSLRDSLGTDTQYF; cdr3_nt: TGCGCCAGCAGCTTGCGGGACTCGCTGGGCACAGATACGCAGTATTTT
clone_size: many; d_call: NA; v_call: TRBV12-3/TRBV12-4; j_call: TRBJ1-1; cdr3_aa: CASRSGGANTEAFF; cdr3_nt: TGTGCCAGCAGAAGCGGGGGGGCGAACACTGAAGCTTTCTTT
clone_size: NA; d_call: NA; v_call: TRBV20-1; j_call: TRBJ1-6; cdr3_aa: CSAPTGTSPLHF; cdr3_nt: TGCAGTGCGCCAACAGGGACTTCACCCCTCCACTTT
clone_size: few; d_call: NA; v_call: TRBV10-3; j_call: TRBJ1-2; cdr3_aa: CAISEYDKNYGYTF; cdr3_nt: TGTGCCATCAGTGAGTACGACAAAAACTATGGCTACACCTTC
clone_size: many; d_call: NA; v_call: TRBV3-1; j_call: TRBJ2-3; cdr3_aa: CASSHGTDTQYF; cdr3_nt: TGTGCCAGCAGCCACGGGACAGATACGCAGTATTTT
clone_size: NA; d_call: NA; v_call: TRBV29-1; j_call: TRBJ1-2; cdr3_aa: CSVEGGWLDTPGSSYGYTF; cdr3_nt: TGCAGCGTTGAAGGGGGTTGGTTGGACACTCCCGGGAGTAGCTATGGCTACACCTTC
clone_size: many; d_call: NA; v_call: TRBV7-9; j_call: TRBJ2-7; cdr3_aa: CASSFTRGSYEQYF; cdr3_nt: TGTGCCAGCAGCTTCACCAGGGGCTCCTACGAGCAGTACTTC
clone_size: many; d_call: NA; v_call: TRBV24-1; j_call: TRBJ2-1; cdr3_aa: CATSDLSPPLGNEQFF; cdr3_nt: TGTGCCACCAGTGATTTGTCCCCCCCACTAGGGAATGAGCAGTTCTTC
clone_size: NA; d_call: TRBD2; v_call: TRBV19; j_call: TRBJ2-2; cdr3_aa: CASRGTSGGAWYTGELFF; cdr3_nt: TGTGCCAGTAGAGGGACTAGCGGGGGGGCCTGGTACACCGGGGAGCTGTTTTTT
clone_size: NA; d_call: TRBD1; v_call: TRBV5-1; j_call: TRBJ2-3; cdr3_aa: CASSLAGTGGALGRTDTQYF; cdr3_nt: TGCGCCAGCAGCTTGGCCGGGACAGGGGGCGCCTTAGGTCGCACAGATACGCAGTATTTT
clone_size: many; d_call: NA; v_call: TRBV6-5; j_call: TRBJ2-3; cdr3_aa: CASRGFGDTQYF; cdr3_nt: TGTGCCAGCCGGGGTTTTGGAGATACGCAGTATTTT
clone_size: many; d_call: NA; v_call: TRBV5-1; j_call: TRBJ2-2; cdr3_aa: CASSLGAPNTGELFF; cdr3_nt: TGCGCCAGCAGCTTGGGGGCACCCAACACCGGGGAGCTGTTTTTT
clone_size: many; d_call: NA; v_call: TRBV7-8; j_call: TRBJ2-7; cdr3_aa: CASSLEGLSYEQYF; cdr3_nt: TGTGCCAGCAGCTTAGAGGGCCTTTCCTACGAGCAGTACTTC
clone_size: NA; d_call: NA; v_call: TRBV20-1; j_call: TRBJ2-2; cdr3_aa: CSARSGASGELFF; cdr3_nt: TGCAGTGCTAGATCGGGGGCGTCCGGGGAGCTGTTTTTT